The 4 T cell receptor beta chains reported below all come from one sample, sequenced in a study of blood T cell repertoires in COVID-19. Some clones are missing from TCRdb's copy, which holds only in-frame ones; the method was immunoSEQ multiplex PCR. The sample carries more than 150,000 clones, 75% to 85% recorded once. The sequencing sample was made of peripheral blood. The receptors originated from a woman older than 75 with COVID-19, enrolled during active disease.

V gene TRBV18 combines with J gene TRBJ2-6, with D perhaps matching TRBD2 (5 bases). Germline CDR1 KGHSH, CDR2 LQKENI. CDR3 length: 16 residues. The V and J ends lost 4 bases and 0 bases respectively, with 10 bases between them. The CDR3 here is CASSLRLASGANVLTF. The CDR3 DNA reads as TGTGCCAGCTCACTTCGGCTAGCCTCTGGGGCCAACGTCCTGACTTTC.

This chain connects TRBV28 to TRBJ2-7; 8 bases are a match to TRBD1. The CDR3 sequence is 16 residues long. Trimming removed 6 bases from V and 5 bases from J; junction bases left unmatched: 15. CDR1 MDHEN and CDR2 SYDVKM come from the germline V gene. The CDR3 DNA follows: TGTGCCAGCAGGAATCTTGGGACAGGTATTAACAACGAGCAGTACTTC. Translated, it gives CASRNLGTGINNEQYF.

This rearrangement joins TRBV5-5 to TRBJ2-1; 10 bases are a match to TRBD2. The CDR3 extends over 14 amino acids. The junction had 6 bases not matched to a gene; V was cut back by 4 bases and J by 8 bases. Germline V gives CDR1 SGHKS, CDR2 YYEKEE (reference sequence). The CDR3 is CASSLLAGEHEQFF. CDR3 in DNA: TGTGCCAGCAGCCTCCTAGCGGGAGAGCATGAGCAGTTCTTC.

This rearrangement joins TRBV4-2 to TRBJ2-7, with 10 bases that match TRBD1. CDR1 LGHNA and CDR2 YNFKEQ come from the germline V gene. V shed 0 bases, J shed 3 bases, and the junction held 8 bases outside the gene matches. This CDR3 is 17 amino acids long. This chain's CDR3 is CASSQDSGTGAFYEQYF. In nucleotides, the CDR3 is TGTGCCAGCAGCCAAGATAGCGGGACAGGGGCTTTCTACGAGCAGTACTTC.